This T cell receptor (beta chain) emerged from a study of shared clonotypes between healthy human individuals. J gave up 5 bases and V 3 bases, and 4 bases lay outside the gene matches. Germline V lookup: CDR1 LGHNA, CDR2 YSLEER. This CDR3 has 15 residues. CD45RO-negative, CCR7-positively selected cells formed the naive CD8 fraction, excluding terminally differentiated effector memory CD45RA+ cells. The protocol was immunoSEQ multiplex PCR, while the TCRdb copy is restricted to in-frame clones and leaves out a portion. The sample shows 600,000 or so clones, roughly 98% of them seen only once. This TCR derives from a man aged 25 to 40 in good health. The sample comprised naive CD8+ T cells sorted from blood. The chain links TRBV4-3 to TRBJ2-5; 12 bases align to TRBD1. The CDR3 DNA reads TGCGCCAGCAGCCATGGGACAGGGGGCTCGGAGACCCAGTACTTC. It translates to CASSHGTGGSETQYF.